This T cell receptor (beta chain) was identified during a study of blood T cell repertoires in COVID-19. Overall study: The samples span acute and convalescent COVID-19 from the United States, Italy and Spain. PBMCs, B-cell-depleted T cells, or T cells provided the cDNA or gDNA that made up the material.

Original analysis: Reference gene primers were amplified, and this amplification served to estimate nucleated cell counts. Produced via immunoSEQ multiplex PCR; TCRdb's table is partial and in-frame only. Clone size and V and J calls were adopted from that table, with D and trimming inferred from the DNA. The table includes about 60,000 clones, about nine tenths detected once. This receptor was taken from a man aged 55 to 69 with acute or convalescent COVID-19. Input material: peripheral blood.

The CDR3 sequence is CASSLEQGRYEQYF. DNA for the CDR3: TGTGCCAGCAGCTTAGAACAGGGGCGCTACGAGCAGTACTTC. The J gene is TRBJ2-7, the V gene TRBV7-2, with 7 bases that match TRBD1. The length of the CDR3 is 14 residues. V trimming: 1 base; J trimming: 3 bases; junction bases outside the gene matches: 3. CDR1 is SGHTA and CDR2 is FQGNSA in the germline V gene.